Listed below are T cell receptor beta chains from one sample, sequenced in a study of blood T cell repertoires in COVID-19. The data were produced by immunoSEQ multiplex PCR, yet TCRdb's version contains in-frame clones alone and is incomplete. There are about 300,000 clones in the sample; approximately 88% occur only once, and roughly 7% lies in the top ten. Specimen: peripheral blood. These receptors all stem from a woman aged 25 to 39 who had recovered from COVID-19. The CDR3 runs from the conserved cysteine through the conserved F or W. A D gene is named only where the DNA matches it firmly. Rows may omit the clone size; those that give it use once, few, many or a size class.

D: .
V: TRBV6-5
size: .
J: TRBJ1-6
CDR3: CASTPREAYNSPLHF
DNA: TGTGCCAGCACCCCTCGGGAGGCCTATAATTCACCCCTCCACTTT

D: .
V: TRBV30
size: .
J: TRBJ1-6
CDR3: CAWHTGLRAPLHF
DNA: TGTGCCTGGCATACAGGTTTACGTGCACCCCTCCACTTT

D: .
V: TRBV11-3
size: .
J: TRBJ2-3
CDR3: CASSLGGADTQYF
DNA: TGTGCCAGCAGCTTAGGGGGCGCAGATACGCAGTATTTT

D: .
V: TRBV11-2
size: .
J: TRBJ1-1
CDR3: CASSIRTAEAFF
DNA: TGTGCCAGCAGCATAAGGACAGCTGAAGCTTTCTTT

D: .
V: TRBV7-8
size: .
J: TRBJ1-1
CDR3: CASSQGGVTEAFF
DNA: TGTGCCAGCAGCCAAGGCGGGGTCACTGAAGCTTTCTTT

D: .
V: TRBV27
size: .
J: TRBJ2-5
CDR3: CASSNRGSLETQYF
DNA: TGTGCCAGCAGCAATAGGGGTTCGTTGGAGACCCAGTACTTC

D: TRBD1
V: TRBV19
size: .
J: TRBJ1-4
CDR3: CASSTIQGTNEKLFF
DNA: TGTGCCAGTAGTACTATACAGGGGACTAATGAAAAACTGTTTTTT

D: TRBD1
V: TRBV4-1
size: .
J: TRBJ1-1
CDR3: CASSHLMGTGNTEAFF
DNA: TGCGCCAGCAGCCACCTCATGGGGACAGGGAACACTGAAGCTTTCTTT

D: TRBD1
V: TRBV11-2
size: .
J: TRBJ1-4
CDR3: CASTPWGGTGDEKLFF
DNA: TGTGCCAGCACCCCCTGGGGCGGGACAGGGGATGAAAAACTGTTTTTT

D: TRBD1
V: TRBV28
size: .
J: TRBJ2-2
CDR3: CASSGDRDRANTGELFF
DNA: TGTGCCAGCAGTGGGGACCGGGACAGGGCGAACACCGGGGAGCTGTTTTTT

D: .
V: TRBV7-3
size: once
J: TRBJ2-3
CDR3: CASSLTGATSTDTQYF
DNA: TGTGCCAGCAGCTTAACAGGGGCGACTAGCACAGATACGCAGTATTTT

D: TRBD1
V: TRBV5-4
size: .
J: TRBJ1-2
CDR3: CASSLAPDRAYGYTF
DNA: TGTGCCAGCAGCTTGGCCCCGGACAGGGCCTATGGCTACACCTTC